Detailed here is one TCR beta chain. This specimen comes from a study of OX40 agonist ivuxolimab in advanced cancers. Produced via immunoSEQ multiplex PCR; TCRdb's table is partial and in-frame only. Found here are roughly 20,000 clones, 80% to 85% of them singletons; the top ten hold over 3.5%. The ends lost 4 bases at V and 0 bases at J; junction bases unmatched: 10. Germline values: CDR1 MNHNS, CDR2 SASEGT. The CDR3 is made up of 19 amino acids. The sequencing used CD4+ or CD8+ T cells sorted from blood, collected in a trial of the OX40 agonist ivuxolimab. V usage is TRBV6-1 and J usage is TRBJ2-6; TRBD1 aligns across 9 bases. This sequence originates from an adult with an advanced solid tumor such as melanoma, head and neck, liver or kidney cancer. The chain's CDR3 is CASSAPQGASSSGANVLTF. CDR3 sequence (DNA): TGTGCCAGCAGTGCCCCACAGGGGGCGTCTTCCTCTGGGGCCAACGTCCTGACTTTC.